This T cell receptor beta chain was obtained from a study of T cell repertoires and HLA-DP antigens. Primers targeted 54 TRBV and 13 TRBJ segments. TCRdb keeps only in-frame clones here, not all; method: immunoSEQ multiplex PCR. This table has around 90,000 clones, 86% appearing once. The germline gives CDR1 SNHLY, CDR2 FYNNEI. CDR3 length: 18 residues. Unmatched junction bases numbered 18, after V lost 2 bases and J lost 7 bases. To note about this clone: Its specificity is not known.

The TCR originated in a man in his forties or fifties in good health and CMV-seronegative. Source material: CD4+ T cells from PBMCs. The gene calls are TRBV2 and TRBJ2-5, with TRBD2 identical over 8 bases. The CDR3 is CASSEIGVAAGEAGTQYF. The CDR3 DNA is TGTGCCAGCAGTGAAATAGGGGTCGCAGCGGGGGAAGCAGGGACCCAGTACTTC.